The 14 T cell receptor beta chains below were found in one sample sequenced in a study of Graves' ophthalmopathy and Graves' hyperthyroidism. Transcripts of RNA were the source for amplifying TCR beta CDR3 regions. HTBI primers were used in a first-round RT-PCR, which preceded a second-round multiplex PCR. A single record per CDR3 protein comes from TCRdb applying MiXCR to the multiplex PCR reads. The top ten clones hold 3% to 4% of a sample with 660,000 or so distinct CDR3 sequences, 35% to 50% of them seen once. Sequenced: peripheral blood. These TCRs come from an adult man with Graves' ophthalmopathy.

This clonotype was seen repeatedly, ten times or more. The chain has TRBV7-8 and TRBJ2-7; no firm D call. Germline V gene data show CDR1 as SGHVS and CDR2 as FQNEAQ. V gave up 5 bases and J gave up 2 bases, with 19 bases separating them. This CDR3 has 16 residues. As DNA, the CDR3 is TGTGCCAGCAGCCAACGAGCTCCGGGTAGTGCCTACGAGCAGTACTTC. It encodes CASSQRAPGSAYEQYF.

This sequence joins TRBV2 and TRBJ1-3, with D uncertain. Germline loops: CDR1 SNHLY, CDR2 FYNNEI. The CDR3 loop spans 13 amino acids. Trimming removed 7 bases from V and 8 bases from J, with 15 bases in between. In nucleotides, the CDR3 is TGTGCCAGCACCGACACGTATGGCTACACCATATATTTT. The encoded protein is CASTDTYGYTIYF.

This clonotype was detected ten times or more. The rearrangement uses TRBV6-5 and TRBJ1-2, with D possibly TRBD1 on 6 matching bases. The CDR3 consists of 13 residues. Germline values: CDR1 MNHEY, CDR2 SVGAGI. V dropped 4 bases and J dropped 7 bases, with 13 bases sitting between them. CDR3 nucleotide sequence: TGTGCCAGCAGTTTAACCACCAGGGGTGGCTACACCTTC. Translated: CASSLTTRGGYTF.

The V gene is TRBV29-1, the J gene TRBJ2-6; D is unclear. The germline CDR1 and CDR2 sequences are SQVTM and ANQGSEA. The CDR3 is 10 amino acids. Between the trimmed V and J ends, which lost 4 bases and 8 bases, there was a span of 3 bases. CDR3 residues: CSVATNVLTF. The CDR3 nucleotides are TGCAGCGTTGCGACCAACGTCCTGACTTTC.

This clonotype was detected only once. Possible read error: a much larger clone is one base away. V gene TRBV5-1 combines with J gene TRBJ2-7; D not resolved. The V gene's germline CDR1 is SGHRS and CDR2 YFSETQ. This CDR3 region has 15 residues. This chain's CDR3 is CASSLDPGKTYGQYF. CDR3 nucleotides: TGCGCCAGCAGCTTGGATCCTGGCAAAACCTACGGGCAGTACTTC.

In its sample, this clonotype was seen a few times. V is TRBV7-3 and J is TRBJ1-5; weak D call: TRBD1 (6 bases). V was trimmed by 6 bases and J by 4 bases, leaving 16 bases between them. Germline lookup yields CDR1 SGHTA and CDR2 FQGTGA. This CDR3 has 15 amino acids. CDR3 sequence (DNA): TGTGCCAGCAGTAGAAACGGACAGTTAAATCAGCCCCAGCATTTT. Its translation is CASSRNGQLNQPQHF.

This clonotype was seen many times. V and J are TRBV13 and TRBJ2-7, with 8 bases that match TRBD1. This CDR3 is built from 14 residues. The J segment lost 4 bases and the V segment lost 5 bases, leaving 7 bases of the junction unmatched. Per germline, CDR1 PRHDT and CDR2 FYEKMQ (reference sequence). CDR3: CASSDRGGTYEQYF. In nucleotides, the CDR3 is TGTGCCAGCAGCGACAGGGGAGGTACATACGAGCAGTACTTC.

This clonotype was counted at least ten times. V is TRBV29-1 and J is TRBJ1-1; no firm D call. The CDR3 is made up of 15 amino acids. The germline V gene has CDR1 SQVTM and CDR2 ANQGSEA. V was pared by 7 bases and J by 4 bases, with 22 bases between. Written as DNA, the CDR3 is TGCAGCGCTAACCCTACAGCCTTCGGCGGCACTGAAGCTTTCTTT. Residues: CSANPTAFGGTEAFF. Supplemented by reference TRBV29-1 and TRBJ1-1, the full variable domain reads SAVISQKPSRDICQRGTSLTIQCQVDSQVTMMFWYRQQPGQSLTLIATANQGSEATYESGFVIDKFPISRPNLTFSTLTVSNMSPEDSSIYLCSANPTAFGGTEAFFGQGTRLTVV.

The V gene is TRBV20-1, the J gene TRBJ1-1; no reliable D call. Deletions cut 6 bases from V and 0 bases from J, with 11 bases between. The CDR3 spans 13 residues. Per the germline V gene, CDR1 is DFQATT and CDR2 is SNEGSKA (reference sequence). CDR3 DNA: TGCAGTGCCAGCAGTTCAGTGAACACTGAAGCTTTCTTT. It translates to CSASSSVNTEAFF.

V and J are TRBV20-1 and TRBJ1-5, with D possibly being TRBD1 (5 bases). CDR1 and CDR2 (germline): DFQATT, SNEGSKA (reference sequence). Deletions cut 2 bases from V and 8 bases from J, with 16 bases between. This CDR3 spans 14 amino acids. The CDR3 nucleotides read TGCAGTGCTAGACTCGGGCAGGGAGCCGAGCCCCAGCATTTT. Translated: CSARLGQGAEPQHF.

A single count supports this clonotype. CDR3 nucleotides: TGTGCCACCAGCAGCCAAGGAGGGACTACCGGCCAAGAGACCCAGTACTTC. It translates to CATSSQGGTTGQETQYF. This sequence joins TRBV15 and TRBJ2-5; TRBD2 matches 7 bases. The V gene end was trimmed by 3 bases and the J gene end by 1 base; junction bases not matched to a gene: 11. The CDR3 sequence is 17 residues long. Germline V gene lookup returns CDR1 LNHNV and CDR2 YYDKDF (reference sequence). Based on the CDR3 plus reference TRBV15 and TRBJ2-5, the full variable domain is DAMVIQNPRYQVTQFGKPVTLSCSQTLNHNVMYWYQQKSSQAPKLLFHYYDKDFNNEADTPDNFQSRRPNTSFCFLDIRSPGLGDTAMYLCATSSQGGTTGQETQYFGPGTRLLVL.

This clonotype appeared a few times. The rearrangement joins TRBV5-1 to TRBJ2-7; 9 bases agree with TRBD1. V lost 6 bases, J lost 6 bases, and 13 bases stayed unmatched. Germline loops: CDR1 SGHRS, CDR2 YFSETQ. The CDR3 loop spans 15 amino acids. CDR3 coding DNA: TGCGCCAGCACATCGGACAGGGGAGTGCAGGCCGAGCAGTACTTC. Translation: CASTSDRGVQAEQYF.

The V call is TRBV4-1, the J call TRBJ2-7; D possibly corresponds to TRBD2 (5 bases). The CDR3 runs 17 residues. Germline V CDR1 and CDR2: MGHRA, YSYEKL. The V gene lost 1 base and the J gene lost 6 bases, with 22 bases spanning the gap. The CDR3 loop is CASSQVWARERISEQYF. The DNA for the CDR3 is TGCGCCAGCAGCCAAGTTTGGGCTAGGGAGCGGATATCCGAGCAGTACTTC.

This sequence joins TRBV7-2 and TRBJ1-2, with 8 bases matching TRBD1. Losses at the gene ends were 8 bases for V and 5 bases for J; bases not matched to a gene: 13. The germline V gene has CDR1 SGHTA and CDR2 FQGNSA. CDR3 size: 15 residues. The CDR3 sequence: CASGSSGGAWYGYTF. DNA for the CDR3: TGTGCCAGCGGATCTTCAGGGGGCGCGTGGTATGGCTACACCTTC.